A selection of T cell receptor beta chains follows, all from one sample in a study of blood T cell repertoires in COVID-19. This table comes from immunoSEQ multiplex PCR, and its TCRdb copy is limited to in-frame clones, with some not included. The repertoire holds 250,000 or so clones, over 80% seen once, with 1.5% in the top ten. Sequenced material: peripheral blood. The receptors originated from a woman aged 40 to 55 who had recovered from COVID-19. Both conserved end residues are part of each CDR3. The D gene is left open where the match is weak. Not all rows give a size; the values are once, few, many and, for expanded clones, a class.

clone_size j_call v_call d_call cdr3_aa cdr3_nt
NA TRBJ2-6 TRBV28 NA CASSSTAGAGANVLTF TGTGCCAGCAGCTCCACGGCAGGGGCTGGGGCCAACGTCCTGACTTTC
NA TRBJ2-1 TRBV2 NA CASSRDRPGWNNEQFF TGTGCCAGCAGTCGAGATCGACCGGGATGGAACAATGAGCAGTTCTTC
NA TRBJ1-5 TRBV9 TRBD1 CASSVTGGGNQPQHF TGTGCCAGCAGCGTGACAGGGGGCGGCAATCAGCCCCAGCATTTT
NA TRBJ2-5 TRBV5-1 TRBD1 CASRTGTGVVTQYF TGCGCCAGCAGAACCGGGACAGGGGTTGTGACCCAGTACTTC
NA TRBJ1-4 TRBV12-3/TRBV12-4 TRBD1 CASNGQGIEKLFF TGTGCCAGCAACGGACAGGGAATTGAAAAACTGTTTTTT
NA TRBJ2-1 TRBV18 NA CASSQTEDNEQFF TGTGCCAGCTCACAGACGGAGGACAATGAGCAGTTCTTC
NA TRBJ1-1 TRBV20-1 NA CSAPTGFAFF TGCAGTGCTCCCACAGGGTTTGCTTTCTTT
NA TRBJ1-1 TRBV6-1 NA CASSETLRTEAFF TGTGCCAGCAGTGAAACCTTGAGGACTGAAGCTTTCTTT
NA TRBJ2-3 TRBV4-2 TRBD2 CASSSGGSGTDTQYF TGTGCCAGCAGCAGCGGGGGGTCGGGCACAGATACGCAGTATTTT
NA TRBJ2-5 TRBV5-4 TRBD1 CASSLRTGPGLETQYF TGTGCCAGCAGCCTACGGACAGGACCGGGGTTAGAGACCCAGTACTTC
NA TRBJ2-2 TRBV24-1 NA CATSDFRRGELFF TGTGCCACCAGTGATTTTAGGAGGGGGGAGCTGTTTTTT
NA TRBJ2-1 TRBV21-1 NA CASSKDGGGSYNEQFF TGTGCCAGCAGCAAAGACGGCGGGGGTTCCTACAATGAGCAGTTCTTC
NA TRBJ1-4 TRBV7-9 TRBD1 CASSSPGQNEKLFF TGTGCCAGCAGCTCCCCGGGACAGAATGAAAAACTGTTTTTT
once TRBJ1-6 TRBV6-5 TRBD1 CASSRTGIYNSPLHF TGTGCCAGCAGCCGGACAGGAATCTATAATTCACCCCTCCACTTT
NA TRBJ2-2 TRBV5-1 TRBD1 CASSAGTGTENTGELFF TGCGCCAGCAGCGCCGGGACAGGGACCGAGAACACCGGGGAGCTGTTTTTT
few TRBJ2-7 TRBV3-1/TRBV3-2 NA CASSQPGRTYEQYF TGTGCCAGCAGCCAACCCGGGAGAACCTACGAGCAGTACTTC
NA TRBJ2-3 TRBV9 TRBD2 CASSVAAGASTDTQYF TGTGCCAGCAGCGTAGCAGCGGGGGCCAGCACAGATACGCAGTATTTT
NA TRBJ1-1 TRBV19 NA CASSNQGGTEAFF TGTGCCAGTAGTAACCAGGGAGGCACTGAAGCTTTCTTT
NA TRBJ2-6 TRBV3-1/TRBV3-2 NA CASSLGTTGANVLTF TGTGCCAGCAGCCTCGGGACAACTGGGGCCAACGTCCTGACTTTC
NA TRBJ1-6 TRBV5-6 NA CASSLTPGSPLHF TGTGCCAGCAGCTTGACGCCGGGGTCACCCCTCCACTTT
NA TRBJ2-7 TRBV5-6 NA CASSLWLAGQSYEQYF TGTGCCAGCAGCTTGTGGCTTGCGGGACAGAGCTACGAGCAGTACTTC
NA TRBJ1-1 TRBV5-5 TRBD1 CASSYVGQDKAFF TGTGCCAGCAGCTACGTCGGACAGGACAAAGCTTTCTTT
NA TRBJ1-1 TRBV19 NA CASKVWDKEAFF TGTGCCAGTAAAGTATGGGACAAGGAAGCTTTCTTT
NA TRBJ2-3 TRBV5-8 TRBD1 CASSSRQGNTDTQYF TGTGCCAGCAGCTCTCGACAGGGAAACACAGATACGCAGTATTTT
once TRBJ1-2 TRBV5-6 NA CASSGAGFVWGYTF TGTGCCAGCAGCGGCGCAGGTTTCGTTTGGGGCTACACCTTC
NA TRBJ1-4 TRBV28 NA CASSRTVTNEKLFF TGTGCCAGCAGTCGGACAGTAACTAATGAAAAACTGTTTTTT
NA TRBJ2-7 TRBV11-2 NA CASSPPHRAIEQYF TGTGCCAGCAGCCCCCCGCACAGGGCAATCGAGCAGTACTTC
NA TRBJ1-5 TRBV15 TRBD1 CATSLDRESQPQHF TGTGCCACCAGCTTAGACAGGGAGAGTCAGCCCCAGCATTTT
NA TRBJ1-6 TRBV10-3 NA CANSEDGSPLHF TGTGCAAACTCGGAGGACGGTTCACCCCTCCACTTT
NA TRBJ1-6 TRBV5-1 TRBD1 CASSFGNRGWPLHF TGCGCCAGCAGCTTCGGGAACAGGGGATGGCCCCTCCACTTT
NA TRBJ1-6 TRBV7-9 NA CASSLGGANSPLHF TGTGCCAGCAGCTTGGGAGGGGCTAATTCACCCCTCCACTTT
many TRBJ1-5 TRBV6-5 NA CASTPRVYSNQPQHF TGTGCCAGCACCCCACGGGTCTATAGCAATCAGCCCCAGCATTTT
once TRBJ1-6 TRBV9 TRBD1 CASSRDSTNSPLHF TGTGCCAGCAGCCGGGACAGTACTAATTCACCCCTCCACTTT
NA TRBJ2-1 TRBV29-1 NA CSAYSNEQFF TGCAGCGCCTACAGTAATGAGCAGTTCTTC
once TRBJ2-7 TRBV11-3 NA CASSSKGLRPSEEQYF TGTGCCAGCAGCTCAAAGGGGCTCCGGCCCTCGGAAGAGCAGTACTTC
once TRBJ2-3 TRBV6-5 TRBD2 CASKIPGGGDTQYF TGTGCCAGCAAAATCCCGGGGGGGGGCGATACGCAGTATTTT
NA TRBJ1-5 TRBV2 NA CASSESGGQPQHF TGTGCCAGCAGTGAAAGCGGAGGTCAGCCCCAGCATTTT
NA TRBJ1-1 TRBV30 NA CAWKQNTEAFF TGTGCCTGGAAACAGAACACTGAAGCTTTCTTT
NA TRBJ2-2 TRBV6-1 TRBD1 CASSEFVTGGWTGELFF TGTGCCAGCAGTGAATTCGTGACAGGGGGCTGGACCGGGGAGCTGTTTTTT
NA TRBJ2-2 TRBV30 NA CAWSAVLRGTGELFF TGTGCCTGGAGTGCTGTCCTCAGGGGAACCGGGGAGCTGTTTTTT
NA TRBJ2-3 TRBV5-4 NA CASSPQGSTDTQYF TGTGCCAGCAGCCCTCAGGGTAGCACAGATACGCAGTATTTT
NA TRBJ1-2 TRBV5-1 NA CASSLADWERGYGYTF TGCGCCAGCAGCTTGGCCGATTGGGAGAGAGGCTATGGCTACACCTTC
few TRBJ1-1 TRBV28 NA CASFRFMNTEAFF TGTGCCAGCTTTCGGTTCATGAACACTGAAGCTTTCTTT
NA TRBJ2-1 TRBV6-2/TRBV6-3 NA CASSYLQGLAEQFF TGTGCCAGCAGTTACCTCCAGGGTTTAGCTGAGCAGTTCTTC
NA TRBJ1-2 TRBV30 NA CAWNPLGEQGYTF TGTGCCTGGAACCCCTTGGGTGAACAGGGCTACACCTTC